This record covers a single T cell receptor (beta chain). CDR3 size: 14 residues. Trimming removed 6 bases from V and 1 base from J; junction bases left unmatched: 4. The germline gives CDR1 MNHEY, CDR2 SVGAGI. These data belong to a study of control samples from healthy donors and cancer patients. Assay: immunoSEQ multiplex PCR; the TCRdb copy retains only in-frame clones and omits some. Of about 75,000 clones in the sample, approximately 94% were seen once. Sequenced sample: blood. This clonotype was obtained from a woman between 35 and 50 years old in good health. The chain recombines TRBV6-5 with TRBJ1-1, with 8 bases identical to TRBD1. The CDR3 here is CASSEGQENTEAFF. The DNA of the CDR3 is TGTGCCAGCAGCGAGGGACAGGAGAACACTGAAGCTTTCTTT.